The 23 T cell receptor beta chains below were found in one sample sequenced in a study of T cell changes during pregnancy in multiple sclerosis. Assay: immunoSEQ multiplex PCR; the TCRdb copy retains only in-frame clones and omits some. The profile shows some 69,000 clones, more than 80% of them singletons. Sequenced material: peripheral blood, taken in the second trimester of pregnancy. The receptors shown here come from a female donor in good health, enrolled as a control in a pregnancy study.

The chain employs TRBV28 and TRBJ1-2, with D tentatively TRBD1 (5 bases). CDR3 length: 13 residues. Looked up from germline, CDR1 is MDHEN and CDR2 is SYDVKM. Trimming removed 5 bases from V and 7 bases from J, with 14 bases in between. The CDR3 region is CASSPRGSGGYTF. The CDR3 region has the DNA TGTGCCAGCAGTCCGCGGGGGTCGGGTGGCTACACCTTC.

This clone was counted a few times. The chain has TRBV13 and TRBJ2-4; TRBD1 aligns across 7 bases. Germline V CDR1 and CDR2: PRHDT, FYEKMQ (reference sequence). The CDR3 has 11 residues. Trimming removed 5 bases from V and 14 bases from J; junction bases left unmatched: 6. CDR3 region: CASSATGQKYF. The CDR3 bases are TGTGCCAGCAGCGCCACGGGACAGAAGTACTTC.

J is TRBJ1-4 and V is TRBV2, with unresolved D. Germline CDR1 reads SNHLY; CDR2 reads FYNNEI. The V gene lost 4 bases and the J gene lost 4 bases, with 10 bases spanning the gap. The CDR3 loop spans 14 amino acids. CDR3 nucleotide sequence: TGTGCCAGCAGTGTGAGCTCCTTTAATGAAAAACTGTTTTTT. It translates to CASSVSSFNEKLFF. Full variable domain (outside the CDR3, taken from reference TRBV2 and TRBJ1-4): EPEVTQTPSHQVTQMGQEVILRCVPISNHLYFYWYRQILGQKVEFLVSFYNNEISEKSEIFDDQFSVERPDGSNFTLKIRSTKLEDSAMYFCASSVSSFNEKLFFGSGTQLSVL.

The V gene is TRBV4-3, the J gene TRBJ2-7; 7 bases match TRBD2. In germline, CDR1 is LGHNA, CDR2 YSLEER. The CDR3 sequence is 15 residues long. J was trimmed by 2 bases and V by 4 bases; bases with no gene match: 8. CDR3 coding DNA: TGCGCCAGCAGCCCCCAGGCGGGAGAGACCTACGAGCAGTACTTC. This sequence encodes CASSPQAGETYEQYF.

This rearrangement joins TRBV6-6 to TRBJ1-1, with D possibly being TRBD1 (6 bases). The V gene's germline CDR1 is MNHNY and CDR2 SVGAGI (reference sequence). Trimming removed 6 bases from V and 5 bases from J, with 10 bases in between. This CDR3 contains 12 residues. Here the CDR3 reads CASSSTGTEAFF. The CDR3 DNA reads TGTGCCAGCAGCTCCACAGGGACTGAAGCTTTCTTT.

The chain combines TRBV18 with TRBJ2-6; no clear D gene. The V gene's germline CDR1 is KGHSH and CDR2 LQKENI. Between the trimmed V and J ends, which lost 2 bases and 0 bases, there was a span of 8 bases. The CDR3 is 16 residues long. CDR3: CASSPSTISGANVLTF. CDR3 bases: TGTGCCAGCTCACCATCTACCATCTCTGGGGCCAACGTCCTGACTTTC.

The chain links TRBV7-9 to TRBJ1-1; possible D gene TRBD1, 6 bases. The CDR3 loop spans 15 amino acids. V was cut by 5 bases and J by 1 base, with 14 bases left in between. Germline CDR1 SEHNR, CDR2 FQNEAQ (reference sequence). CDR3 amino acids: CASSPGQRQNTEAFF. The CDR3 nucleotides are TGTGCCAGCAGCCCAGGACAGCGACAGAACACTGAAGCTTTCTTT.

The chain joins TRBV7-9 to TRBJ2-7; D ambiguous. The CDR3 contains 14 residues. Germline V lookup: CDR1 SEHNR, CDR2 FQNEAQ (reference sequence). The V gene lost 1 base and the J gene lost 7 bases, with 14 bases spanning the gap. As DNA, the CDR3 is TGTGCCAGCAGCTTAGGAGGTCTAGTTAGAGAGCAGTACTTC. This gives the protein CASSLGGLVREQYF.

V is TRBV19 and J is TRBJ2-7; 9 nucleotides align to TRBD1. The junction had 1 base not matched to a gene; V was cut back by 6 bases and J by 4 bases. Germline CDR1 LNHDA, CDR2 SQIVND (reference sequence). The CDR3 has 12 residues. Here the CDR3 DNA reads TGTGCCAGTAGGGGGACAGGGTACGAGCAGTACTTC. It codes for CASRGTGYEQYF.

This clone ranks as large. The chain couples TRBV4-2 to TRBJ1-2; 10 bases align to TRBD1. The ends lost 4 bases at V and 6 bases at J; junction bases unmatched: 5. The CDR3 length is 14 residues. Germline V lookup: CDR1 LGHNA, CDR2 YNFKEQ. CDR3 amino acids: CASSPTGGRDGYTF. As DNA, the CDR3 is TGTGCCAGCAGCCCGACAGGGGGCCGGGATGGCTACACCTTC.

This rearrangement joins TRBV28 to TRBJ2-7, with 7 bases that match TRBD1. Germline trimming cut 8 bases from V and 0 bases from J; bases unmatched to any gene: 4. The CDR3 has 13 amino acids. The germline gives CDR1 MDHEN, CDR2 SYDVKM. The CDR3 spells CASLGDSSYEQYF. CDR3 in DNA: TGTGCCAGCCTGGGGGACAGCTCCTACGAGCAGTACTTC. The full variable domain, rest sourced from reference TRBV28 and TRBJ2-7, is DVKVTQSSRYLVKRTGEKVFLECVQDMDHENMFWYRQDPGLGLRLIYFSYDVKMKEKGDIPEGYSVSREKKERFSLILESASTNQTSMYLCASLGDSSYEQYFGPGTRLTVT.

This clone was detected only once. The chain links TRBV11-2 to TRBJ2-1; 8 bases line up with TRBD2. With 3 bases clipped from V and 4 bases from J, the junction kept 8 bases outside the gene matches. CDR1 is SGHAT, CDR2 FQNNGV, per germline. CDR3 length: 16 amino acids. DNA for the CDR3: TGTGCCAGCAGCTTCACAGGCGGGGGGACATACAATGAGCAGTTCTTC. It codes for CASSFTGGGTYNEQFF.

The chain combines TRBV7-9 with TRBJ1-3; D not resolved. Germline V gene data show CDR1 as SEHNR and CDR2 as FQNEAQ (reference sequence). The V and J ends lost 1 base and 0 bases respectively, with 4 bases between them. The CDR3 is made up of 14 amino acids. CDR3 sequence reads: CASSLVSSGNTIYF. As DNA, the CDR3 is TGTGCCAGCAGCTTAGTTAGCTCTGGAAACACCATATATTTT.

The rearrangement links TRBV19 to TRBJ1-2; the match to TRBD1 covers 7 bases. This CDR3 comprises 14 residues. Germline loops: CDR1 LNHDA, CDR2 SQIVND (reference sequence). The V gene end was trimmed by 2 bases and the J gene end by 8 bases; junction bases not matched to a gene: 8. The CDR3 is CASSISWDSYGYTF. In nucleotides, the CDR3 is TGTGCCAGTAGTATAAGCTGGGACAGTTACGGCTACACCTTC.

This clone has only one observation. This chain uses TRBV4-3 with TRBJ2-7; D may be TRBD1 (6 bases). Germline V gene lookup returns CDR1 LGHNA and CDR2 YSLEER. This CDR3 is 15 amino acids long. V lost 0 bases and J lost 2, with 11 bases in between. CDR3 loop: CASSQEVAGAYEQYF. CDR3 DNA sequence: TGCGCCAGCAGCCAAGAGGTTGCAGGGGCCTACGAGCAGTACTTC.

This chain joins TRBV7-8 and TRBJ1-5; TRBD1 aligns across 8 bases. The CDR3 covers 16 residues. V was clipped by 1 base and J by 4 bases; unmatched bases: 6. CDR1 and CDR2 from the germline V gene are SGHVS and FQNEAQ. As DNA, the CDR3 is TGTGCCAGCAGCTTAGGGGCGACAGGGGTAAATCAGCCCCAGCATTTT. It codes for CASSLGATGVNQPQHF.

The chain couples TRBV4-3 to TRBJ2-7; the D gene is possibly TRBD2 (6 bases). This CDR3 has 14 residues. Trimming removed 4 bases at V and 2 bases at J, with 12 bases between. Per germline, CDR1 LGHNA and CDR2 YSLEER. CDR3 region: CASSPTEGAYEQYF. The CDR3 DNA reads TGCGCCAGCAGCCCGACGGAGGGTGCCTACGAGCAGTACTTC.

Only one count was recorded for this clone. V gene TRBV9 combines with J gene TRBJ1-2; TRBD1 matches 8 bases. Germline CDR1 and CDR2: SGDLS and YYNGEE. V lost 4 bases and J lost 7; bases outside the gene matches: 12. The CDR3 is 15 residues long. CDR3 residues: CASSPSPDRVGGYTF. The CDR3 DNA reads TGTGCCAGCAGCCCTAGCCCGGACAGGGTAGGTGGCTACACCTTC.

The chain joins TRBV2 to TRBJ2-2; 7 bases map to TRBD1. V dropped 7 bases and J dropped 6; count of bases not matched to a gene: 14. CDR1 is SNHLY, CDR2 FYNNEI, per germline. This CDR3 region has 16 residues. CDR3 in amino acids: CASNGAGGEVAGELFF. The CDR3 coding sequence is TGTGCCAGCAATGGGGCAGGGGGTGAGGTGGCCGGGGAGCTGTTTTTT.

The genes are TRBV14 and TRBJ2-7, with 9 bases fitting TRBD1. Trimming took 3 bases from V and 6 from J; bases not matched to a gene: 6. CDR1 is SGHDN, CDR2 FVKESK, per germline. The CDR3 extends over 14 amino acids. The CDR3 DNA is TGTGCCAGCAGCCATACGGGACAGGGATTCGAGCAGTACTTC. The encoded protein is CASSHTGQGFEQYF.

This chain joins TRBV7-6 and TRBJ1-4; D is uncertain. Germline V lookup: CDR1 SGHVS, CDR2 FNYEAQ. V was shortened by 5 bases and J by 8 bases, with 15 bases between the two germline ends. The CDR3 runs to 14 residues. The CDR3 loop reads CASSPPAAREKLFF. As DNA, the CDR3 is TGTGCCAGCAGCCCCCCGGCGGCGAGGGAAAAACTGTTTTTT.

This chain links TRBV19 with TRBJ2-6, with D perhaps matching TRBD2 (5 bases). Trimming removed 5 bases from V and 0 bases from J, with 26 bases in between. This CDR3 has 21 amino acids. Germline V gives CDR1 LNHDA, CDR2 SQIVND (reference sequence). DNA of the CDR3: TGTGCCAGTAGTCCACCCCTCGACTGGACTCGACTTGGCTCTGGGGCCAACGTCCTGACTTTC. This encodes CASSPPLDWTRLGSGANVLTF.

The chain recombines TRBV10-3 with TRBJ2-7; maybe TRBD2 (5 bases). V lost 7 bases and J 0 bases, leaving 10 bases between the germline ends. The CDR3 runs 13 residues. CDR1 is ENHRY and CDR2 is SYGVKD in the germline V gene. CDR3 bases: TGTGCCATCACTCCGGACTTCTCCTACGAGCAGTACTTC. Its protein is CAITPDFSYEQYF.